This T cell receptor beta chain was recorded in a study of T cell changes during pregnancy in multiple sclerosis (dated 2019 in TCRdb). General notes on the study: Changes in the T cell repertoire over the course of pregnancy were examined in this study in women with multiple sclerosis.

Spanning cysteine to phenylalanine, the CDR3 consists of 14 amino acids. Left in the record is the CDR3 DNA by itself, 42 bases read in frame from the first base. The germline V gene encodes CDR1 SQVTM and CDR2 ANQGSEA. Ends trimmed: V by 5 bases, J by 5 bases; bases unmatched to a gene: 6. The library came from the immunoSEQ multiplex PCR assay. TCRdb provides this immuneACCESS table in a form limited to in-frame rearrangements. Some clones are lacking; in checked studies, under half of them reflect an unresolved V gene, and why the rest are absent is not known. Recorded for this sample are tens of thousands of clones; about 93% of them occurred a single time. 0.27% of the sample lies in the top ten. A note on this clone: The antigen it binds to is not known. The input lacks base qualities; no much larger clone sits a single base away.

Sequences were derived from CD4+ T cells from peripheral blood mononuclear cells, sampled in the second trimester of pregnancy. This receptor was identified in a female donor with multiple sclerosis, enrolled in a pregnancy study. The sequence joins TRBV29-1 to TRBJ1-5; 10 bases in the middle match TRBD1. The bases read TGCAGCGTTCGGACAGGGGGTATTCATCAGCCCCAGCATTTT. Its coded protein is CSVRTGGIHQPQHF.